One sample yielded the 19 T cell receptor beta chains listed below, sequenced in a study of T-cell reconstitution after alpha-beta-depleted transplantation in children. Unique molecular identifiers were incorporated during preparation of the TCRbeta library. TCRdb used MiXCR to reprocess the PCR reads, holding one entry per CDR3 protein. Of about 540,000 distinct CDR3 sequences listed, around 19% are singletons. The sequenced sample was PBMCs from the stem cell graft donor, obtained from the stem cell graft. Receptors originate from a human donor who donated a stem cell graft to a child with acute lymphoblastic leukemia.

This clonotype was seen only a few times. As DNA, the CDR3 is TGTGCCAGCAGTAACCTAGGACAGTATAACAATGAGCAGTTCTTC. It yields the protein CASSNLGQYNNEQFF. This chain links TRBV27 with TRBJ2-1; TRBD1 is a possible D gene (6 bases). V was trimmed by 5 bases and J by 5 bases, leaving 16 bases between them. CDR3 length equals 15 residues. Per germline, CDR1 MNHEY and CDR2 SMNVEV (reference sequence).

About this clonotype itself: Because the CDR3's place on the DNA is in doubt, the DNA is left out and the CDR3 is given as listed by TCRdb. The rearrangement links TRBV30 to TRBJ1-1; the table names TRBD1, a call not compared with the DNA. The germline V gene encodes CDR1 GTSNPN and CDR2 SVGIG (reference sequence). The CDR3 length is 13 residues, termini included. CDR3 sequence: CASFGAVGTEAFF.

V is TRBV12-5 and J is TRBJ2-1; 11 bases match TRBD2. The CDR3 has 16 amino acids. Germline V gives CDR1 LGHNT, CDR2 FRNRAP. V lost 3 bases, J lost 7 bases, and 8 bases stayed unmatched. CDR3 nucleotides: TGTGCTAGTGGTTTTGCGACTAGCGGGATTTATAATGAGCAGTTCTTC. Translation gives CASGFATSGIYNEQFF. Together with reference TRBV12-5 and TRBJ2-1, the CDR3 gives the full variable domain: DARVTQTPRHKVTEMGQEVTMRCQPILGHNTVFWYRQTMMQGLELLAYFRNRAPLDDSGMPKDRFSAEMPDATLATLKIQPSEPRDSAVYFCASGFATSGIYNEQFFGPGTRLTVL.

V is TRBV29-1 and J is TRBJ2-4; 7 positions match TRBD2. The CDR3 is 14 residues long. The V and J ends lost 0 bases and 13 bases, in that order; junction bases with no gene match: 12. Germline V CDR1 and CDR2: SQVTM, ANQGSEA. As DNA, the CDR3 is TGCAGCGTTGAAGAGGGCAGCGGGGAGGGTACCCAGTACTTC. Its protein product is CSVEEGSGEGTQYF.

This chain links TRBV15 with TRBJ1-1, with D unclear. The CDR3 loop spans 15 amino acids. In germline, CDR1 is LNHNV, CDR2 YYDKDF (reference sequence). V lost 5 bases to trimming and J lost 4 bases, with 17 bases between them. The CDR3 coding sequence is TGTGCCACCAGCGCCCGGGGAACGGGGAGCACTGAAGCTTTCTTT. This sequence encodes CATSARGTGSTEAFF.

This clonotype has just one count. The rearrangement uses TRBV12-3 or TRBV12-4 and TRBJ1-5; unclear D gene. The V and J ends lost 6 bases and 2 bases respectively, with 5 bases between them. The CDR3 is made up of 12 amino acids. The CDR3 nucleotides are TGTGCCAGCAGGGAGGGCAATCAGCCCCAGCATTTT. Protein sequence: CASREGNQPQHF.

There are a few counts of this clonotype. This rearrangement joins TRBV10-2 to TRBJ2-3; 8 positions match TRBD2. The CDR3 contains 15 residues. Germline V CDR1 and CDR2: WSHSY, SAAADI. V lost 3 bases and J lost 3; bases outside the gene matches: 5. CDR3 sequence (DNA): TGCGCCAGCAGTGATTACGGGAGGGGGACAGATACGCAGTATTTT. This translates into CASSDYGRGTDTQYF.

A word on this clonotype: A junction boundary mismatches the germline segment, possibly from a read error. This sequence joins TRBV20-1 and TRBJ1-1, with D maybe TRBD1 (5 bases). This CDR3 comprises 13 residues. Germline V CDR1 and CDR2: DFQATT, SNEGSKA (reference sequence). CDR3 amino acids: CSASPGEGTDAFF. CDR3 DNA: TGCAGTGCTTCCCCGGGGGAGGGCACTGACGCTTTCTTT.

V usage is TRBV20-1 and J usage is TRBJ2-5; perhaps TRBD2 as D (5 bases). Germline CDR1 DFQATT, CDR2 SNEGSKA (reference sequence). This CDR3 region has 15 residues. V was clipped by 0 bases and J by 1 base, with 12 bases between them. The CDR3 nucleotides read TGCAGTGCTAGAGAAATAGGGAGCCTCCAAGAGACCCAGTACTTC. As protein: CSAREIGSLQETQYF.

V is TRBV10-3 and J is TRBJ1-1; 9 nucleotides align to TRBD1. The ends lost 3 bases at V and 4 bases at J; junction bases unmatched: 15. The germline CDR1 and CDR2 sequences are ENHRY and SYGVKD. The CDR3 is made up of 18 amino acids. This chain's CDR3 is CAISDLTGTGLILTEAFF. The CDR3 DNA reads as TGTGCCATCAGTGACCTTACCGGGACAGGGTTAATCCTCACTGAAGCTTTCTTT.

CDR3 amino acids: CASSLDGPDGSSTDTQYF. For the CDR3, the DNA is TGTGCCAGCAGCTTGGATGGGCCTGACGGCTCTAGCACAGATACGCAGTATTTT. The J gene is TRBJ2-3, the V gene TRBV5-6; unclear D gene. Trimming stripped 0 bases from V and 0 bases from J, with 17 bases between. This CDR3 is 18 amino acids long. Germline loops: CDR1 SGHDT, CDR2 YYEEEE.

The gene calls are TRBV19 and TRBJ2-1; 9 positions match TRBD2. The junction had 12 bases not matched to a gene; V was cut back by 0 bases and J by 9 bases. CDR1 is LNHDA and CDR2 is SQIVND in the germline V gene (reference sequence). CDR3 length: 17 residues. The CDR3 loop is CASSIDLSGGIRPEQFF. The CDR3 nucleotides read TGTGCCAGTAGTATAGATCTTAGCGGGGGAATCCGCCCTGAGCAGTTCTTC.

A remark on this clonotype: The junction differs from germline at one of its ends, possibly a read error. The chain recombines TRBV5-1 with TRBJ2-7; a possible D gene is TRBD1 (6 bases). The CDR3 is 17 amino acids. The germline CDR1 and CDR2 sequences are SGHRS and YFSETQ. CDR3 in DNA: TGCGCCAGCAGCTTGAGATCACGCCAGGGGTATCCCTACGAGCATTACTTC. Its protein is CASSLRSRQGYPYEHYF. Supplemented by reference TRBV5-1 and TRBJ2-7, the full variable domain reads KAGVTQTPRYLIKTRGQQVTLSCSPISGHRSVSWYQQTPGQGLQFLFEYFSETQRNKGNFPGRFSGRQFSNSRSEMNVSTLELGDSALYLCASSLRSRQGYPYEHYFGPGTRLTVT.

This clonotype has a handful of counts. The chain combines TRBV30 with TRBJ2-3; 7 positions match TRBD1. Germline loops: CDR1 GTSNPN, CDR2 SVGIG (reference sequence). The V gene end was trimmed by 8 bases and the J gene end by 3 bases; junction bases not matched to a gene: 11. The CDR3 runs to 14 residues. CDR3 nucleotide sequence: TGTGCCGGTCTTTGGACAGGTACGACAGATACGCAGTATTTT. Its translation: CAGLWTGTTDTQYF.

This chain joins TRBV4-1 and TRBJ1-1, with D hard to call. Germline V lookup: CDR1 MGHRA, CDR2 YSYEKL. V was pared by 0 bases and J by 0 bases, with 8 bases between. The CDR3 sequence is 15 residues long. The DNA for the CDR3 is TGCGCCAGCAGCCAAGAACCACTGTTGAACACTGAAGCTTTCTTT. Translated: CASSQEPLLNTEAFF.

This clonotype was seen a few times. Written as DNA, the CDR3 is TGTGCCAGCAGCGTGTCAGCGGGAGGGCCCGAGGATACGCAGTATTTT. Translation gives CASSVSAGGPEDTQYF. This chain uses TRBV9 with TRBJ2-3, with 10 bases that match TRBD2. Losses at the gene ends were 2 bases for V and 6 bases for J; bases not matched to a gene: 9. The CDR3 has 16 amino acids. Germline CDR1 SGDLS, CDR2 YYNGEE.

The chain has TRBV30 and TRBJ2-7; perhaps TRBD1 as D (6 bases). Germline values: CDR1 GTSNPN, CDR2 SVGIG (reference sequence). V lost 4 bases to trimming and J lost 3 bases, with 13 bases between them. The CDR3 consists of 13 residues. CDR3 residues: CAWTDRPYYEQYF. CDR3 sequence (DNA): TGTGCCTGGACGGACAGACCTTACTACGAGCAGTACTTC. The whole variable domain, remainder taken from reference TRBV30 and TRBJ2-7, is SQTIHQWPATLVQPVGSPLSLECTVEGTSNPNLYWYRQAAGRGLQLLFYSVGIGQISSEVPQNLSASRPQDRQFILSSKKLLLSDSGFYLCAWTDRPYYEQYFGPGTRLTVT.

This clonotype was seen a handful of times. The V and J genes are TRBV9 and TRBJ2-3; D is ambiguous. The CDR3 is 17 amino acids. Germline CDR1 SGDLS, CDR2 YYNGEE. Trimming shortened V by 4 bases and J by 1 base, and 19 bases separated the two germline ends. CDR3 loop: CASSPLYEAWGTDTQYF. In DNA form, the CDR3 reads TGTGCCAGCAGCCCCCTTTATGAGGCATGGGGCACAGATACGCAGTATTTT.

This clonotype was picked up a small number of times. The gene calls are TRBV7-8 and TRBJ1-2, with TRBD1 identical over 8 bases. The trim removed 5 bases at V and 7 bases at J, leaving 6 bases unmatched. This CDR3 region has 13 residues. Germline V gives CDR1 SGHVS, CDR2 FQNEAQ. The CDR3 sequence: CASSARGRFGYTF. The CDR3 nucleotides are TGTGCCAGCAGCGCCAGGGGGCGATTTGGCTACACCTTC.